A single sample is the source of the 14 T cell receptor beta chains below, sequenced in a study of cytomegalovirus exposure and HLA in healthy donors. The PCR used 60 Vbeta and 13 Jbeta primers. The assay was immunoSEQ multiplex PCR, and TCRdb's table has in-frame clones only and misses some. Seen here are 77,000 or so clones, about 71% observed once, and the top ten hold around 7%. The specimen was PBMCs. The origin of the receptors is a woman aged 40-49 years in good health and CMV-seronegative.

In this sample, this clone turned up once. The chain links TRBV15 to TRBJ1-5, with D uncertain. Germline V gene data show CDR1 as LNHNV and CDR2 as YYDKDF (reference sequence). V was clipped by 0 bases and J by 5 bases, with 11 bases between them. The CDR3 runs to 15 residues. The CDR3: CATSRDSGLDQPQHF. The DNA of the CDR3 is TGTGCCACCAGCAGAGATTCGGGTTTGGATCAGCCCCAGCATTTT.

The chain uses TRBV4-1 and TRBJ1-5; D possibly corresponds to TRBD1 (5 bases). The ends were cut back, 2 bases at V and 4 bases at J, with 9 bases in the middle. Germline-derived CDR1 and CDR2 are MGHRA and YSYEKL. The CDR3 consists of 14 residues. CDR3 nucleotide sequence: TGCGCCAGCAGCCAATTATCAGGGAATCAGCCCCAGCATTTT. This sequence encodes CASSQLSGNQPQHF.

V and J are TRBV6-6 and TRBJ2-7; D may be TRBD2 (6 bases). This CDR3 is built from 15 residues. The V end was cut by 5 bases, the J end by 6 bases, with 20 bases between. Germline V gene lookup returns CDR1 MNHNY and CDR2 SVGAGI (reference sequence). CDR3 protein: CASSLTLGLVSEQYF. CDR3 nucleotide sequence: TGTGCCAGCAGTCTAACATTGGGACTGGTTAGCGAGCAGTACTTC.

The chain couples TRBV29-1 to TRBJ1-1; tentative D call: TRBD1 (5 bases). Germline loops: CDR1 SQVTM, CDR2 ANQGSEA. CDR3 length: 13 residues. Trimming took off 6 bases at V and 1 base at J, with 12 bases between the two ends. The CDR3 protein is CSVERQPNTEAFF. CDR3 sequence (DNA): TGCAGCGTCGAACGACAGCCGAACACTGAAGCTTTCTTT. The whole variable domain, filled in from reference TRBV29-1 and TRBJ1-1, reads SAVISQKPSRDICQRGTSLTIQCQVDSQVTMMFWYRQQPGQSLTLIATANQGSEATYESGFVIDKFPISRPNLTFSTLTVSNMSPEDSSIYLCSVERQPNTEAFFGQGTRLTVV.

V usage is TRBV29-1 and J usage is TRBJ1-3; D might be TRBD1 (6 bases). Germline V lookup: CDR1 SQVTM, CDR2 ANQGSEA. This CDR3 contains 12 residues. Trimming cost V 7 bases and J 4 bases, with 11 bases left between them. The CDR3: CSAAQGGNTIYF. DNA for the CDR3: TGCAGCGCTGCCCAGGGGGGAAACACCATATATTTT.

V is TRBV27 and J is TRBJ2-3; TRBD1 aligns across 8 bases. CDR1 and CDR2 (germline): MNHEY, SMNVEV (reference sequence). The CDR3 is 15 residues long. V dropped 5 bases and J dropped 5; count of bases not matched to a gene: 9. Here the CDR3 reads CASSIPGQVGDTQYF. For the CDR3, the DNA is TGTGCCAGCAGTATCCCGGGACAGGTAGGAGATACGCAGTATTTT.

This chain joins TRBV5-1 and TRBJ2-4; TRBD2 is a possible D gene (7 bases). Looked up from germline, CDR1 is SGHRS and CDR2 is YFSETQ. V lost 0 bases, J lost 0 bases, and 19 bases lay in between. The CDR3 is 19 amino acids. In DNA, the CDR3 is TGCGCCAGCAGCTTGGAGGGGGGGGCCAATTTCGGAGCCAAAAACATTCAGTACTTC. Translated, it gives CASSLEGGANFGAKNIQYF. Drawing the rest from reference TRBV5-1 and TRBJ2-4, the complete variable domain is KAGVTQTPRYLIKTRGQQVTLSCSPISGHRSVSWYQQTPGQGLQFLFEYFSETQRNKGNFPGRFSGRQFSNSRSEMNVSTLELGDSALYLCASSLEGGANFGAKNIQYFGAGTRLSVL.

This rearrangement joins TRBV29-1 to TRBJ1-2; maybe TRBD1 (6 bases). This CDR3 is 16 amino acids long. Germline V gene lookup returns CDR1 SQVTM and CDR2 ANQGSEA. V dropped 3 bases and J dropped 0 bases, with 17 bases sitting between them. DNA of the CDR3: TGCAGCGTTGATGGTGGACAGCTGATAGCTAACTATGGCTACACCTTC. This codes for CSVDGGQLIANYGYTF.

The V and J genes are TRBV6-1 and TRBJ2-5, with TRBD2 matching over 7 bases. Germline values: CDR1 MNHNS, CDR2 SASEGT. Trimming took 6 bases from V and 5 from J; bases not matched to a gene: 6. This CDR3 contains 13 residues. In DNA form, the CDR3 reads TGTGCCAGCAGGGAGAGCGGGGTGGAGACCCAGTACTTC. It is translated as CASRESGVETQYF.

This clone appeared a few times. J is TRBJ1-1 and V is TRBV11-2, with D unclear. The CDR3 loop spans 15 amino acids. Germline CDR1 reads SGHAT; CDR2 reads FQNNGV. V gave up 4 bases and J gave up 3 bases, with 15 bases separating them. This chain's CDR3 is CASSSLERWDTEAFF. CDR3 coding DNA: TGTGCCAGCAGCTCTTTGGAGAGGTGGGACACTGAAGCTTTCTTT.

This chain uses TRBV2 with TRBJ1-5; tentatively, D is TRBD1 (5 bases). This CDR3 spans 14 amino acids. Germline CDR1 and CDR2: SNHLY and FYNNEI. V was trimmed by 7 bases and J by 2 bases, leaving 12 bases between them. CDR3 bases: TGTGCCAGCACCAGGGTCAGGGGCAATCAGCCCCAGCATTTT. Translation: CASTRVRGNQPQHF.

This chain joins TRBV30 and TRBJ2-2; D perhaps matches TRBD1 (5 bases). The CDR3 loop spans 13 amino acids. V shed 0 bases and J shed 4 bases, with 6 bases lying between them. Germline V gene sequence: CDR1 GTSNPN, CDR2 SVGIG (reference sequence). This CDR3 is CAWSVGPTGELFF. As DNA, the CDR3 is TGTGCCTGGAGTGTGGGGCCCACCGGGGAGCTGTTTTTT.

The V gene is TRBV19, the J gene TRBJ2-2; 8 nucleotides line up with TRBD2. This CDR3 spans 14 amino acids. In germline, CDR1 is LNHDA, CDR2 SQIVND (reference sequence). V lost 7 bases to trimming and J lost 7 bases; unmatched junction nucleotides: 8. The CDR3 region has the DNA TGTGCCAGTATTTCTAGCGGGTGGGGCGGGGAGCTGTTTTTT. It specifies CASISSGWGGELFF.

The chain uses TRBV4-1 and TRBJ1-1, with D hard to call. Trimming pared 1 base from V and 5 bases from J, leaving 8 bases between. In germline, CDR1 is MGHRA, CDR2 YSYEKL. This CDR3 is 13 amino acids long. The CDR3: CASSQVPVTEAFF. CDR3 nucleotide sequence: TGCGCCAGCAGCCAAGTTCCGGTGACTGAAGCTTTCTTT.